This TCR beta chain was sequenced in a study of beta chain features in type 1 diabetes. Points on this clone: What it binds is unknown.

One heparinised blood draw averaging around 100 mL was given by each donor. Sorted cells reached over 95% purity in every population. The study's findings and limits: Whether TCRB rearrangement is influenced by HLA type was left unresolved in this analysis. VDJ junctions from type 1 diabetes patients carried fewer insertions and larger deletions.

Isolated RNA was reverse transcribed in full, so expressed TCRB transcripts were sequenced. Clones were sequenced by immunoSEQ multiplex PCR, and TCRdb holds only the in-frame ones, with some missing. Altogether 900,000 or so clones are present, about a sixth being singletons, with the ten largest covering 0.02% to 0.03%. This receptor was taken from a woman aged 18-29 years in good health. Sequenced: naive CD4+ T cells from blood.

In DNA, the CDR3 is TGTGCCAGCAGCCAAGGTGCTAGCGGGGGCCAAGAGACCCAGTACTTC. This translates into CASSQGASGGQETQYF. V gene TRBV14 combines with J gene TRBJ2-5; 10 bases line up with TRBD2. CDR1 SGHDN and CDR2 FVKESK come from the germline V gene. V shed 1 base and J 1 base; nucleotides not matched to a gene: 3. The CDR3 contains 16 residues.